This TCR beta chain originates from a study of blood T cell repertoires in COVID-19. The overall study: Samples representing acute and convalescent COVID-19 were sourced from the United States, Italy and Spain. Sources were T cells, B-cell-depleted T cells, or PBMCs; the material itself was cDNA or gDNA.

Original methodology: Amplification with reference gene primers provided the estimates of nucleated cell counts. TCRdb's table, derived via immunoSEQ multiplex PCR, lists solely in-frame clones and lacks some. V and J calls and clone size are copied from that table; D and trimming were computed from the DNA. The repertoire holds 150,000 to 180,000 clones, with approximately 78% as singletons. The V end was cut by 5 bases, the J end by 2 bases, with 13 bases between. The CDR3 has 14 amino acids. Germline CDR1 reads MNHEY; CDR2 reads SVGAGI. The rearrangement uses TRBV6-5 and TRBJ2-7; D may be TRBD1 (5 bases). The sequence was obtained from an older man with acute or convalescent COVID-19. Source material: peripheral blood. CDR3 residues: CASSPLTGTYEQYF. The CDR3 DNA reads TGTGCCAGCAGTCCCCTCACAGGAACCTACGAGCAGTACTTC.